Each of the 12 T cell receptor beta chains below was sequenced from the same sample in a study of T cells in localized non-small cell lung cancer (dated by TCRdb to 2020 to 2022). Libraries were constructed by the immunoSEQ multiplex PCR assay. TCRdb holds this immuneACCESS table with in-frame rearrangements only. Some clones are missing; in checked studies, unresolved V genes explain under half, and the rest has no known cause. For this sample there are approximately 33,000 clones; about 92% appear just once. The top ten constitute around 7% of the sample. The sequencing used peripheral blood, collected before any cancer treatment. The receptor set was obtained from a female donor over 55 with stage I lung adenocarcinoma.

This clone was counted a single time. The CDR3 end shows no conserved phenylalanine or tryptophan, and so a read error is likely. The DNA is omitted, as the CDR3 cannot be located on it reliably, and the CDR3 follows TCRdb's listing. V gene TRBV30 combines with J gene TRBJ1-5; the listed D gene, TRBD1, was not tested against the DNA. The CDR3 spans 13 amino acids, including both terminal residues. Germline loops: CDR1 GTSNPN, CDR2 SVGIG (reference sequence). CDR3: CAWSARKTGFTIP.

This chain connects TRBV5-1 to TRBJ1-6, with a possible D match to TRBD1 (6 bases). V lost 1 base and J lost 7, with 9 bases in between. CDR3 length equals 14 residues. Germline assignment: CDR1 SGHRS and CDR2 YFSETQ. The CDR3 coding sequence is TGCGCCAGCAGCTTGACAGGGTCCAATTCACCCCTCCACTTT. This codes for CASSLTGSNSPLHF.

This sequence joins TRBV5-6 and TRBJ2-3; tentatively, D is TRBD2 (6 bases). V was pared by 2 bases and J by 9 bases, with 22 bases between. CDR1 is SGHDT, CDR2 YYEEEE, per germline. The length of the CDR3 is 16 residues. CDR3 amino acids: CASSFRELGRRWTQYF. The DNA for the CDR3 is TGTGCCAGCAGCTTCCGTGAACTAGGGAGGAGGTGGACGCAGTATTTT.

This clone has a single count. The chain carries TRBV5-1 and TRBJ2-2, with 10 bases that match TRBD1. The germline V gene encodes CDR1 SGHRS and CDR2 YFSETQ. This CDR3 is built from 16 residues. After removal of 6 bases from V and 3 bases from J, the junction contained 8 bases not matched to a gene. The CDR3, as DNA: TGCGCCAGCACCTTAGACGGGACAGGGGACACCGGGGAGCTGTTTTTT. Its protein product is CASTLDGTGDTGELFF.

V is TRBV5-1 and J is TRBJ1-1; 10 bases line up with TRBD1. The CDR3 contains 15 residues. Germline values: CDR1 SGHRS, CDR2 YFSETQ. V lost 3 bases and J lost 8; bases outside the gene matches: 10. CDR3 sequence (DNA): TGCGCCAGCAGCTGGGGGGGACAGGGGCCACTGGAAGCTTTCTTT. This translates into CASSWGGQGPLEAFF.

This clone was found once. The chain joins TRBV7-8 to TRBJ2-7; D might be TRBD2 (5 bases). CDR3 length: 13 amino acids. The germline V gene encodes CDR1 SGHVS and CDR2 FQNEAQ. The V and J ends lost 1 base and 7 bases respectively, with 11 bases between them. The CDR3 DNA sequence: TGTGCCAGCAGCTTAGTATTTTCGGGAGAGCAGTACTTC. Translating it yields CASSLVFSGEQYF.

This chain joins TRBV27 and TRBJ1-1; tentatively, D is TRBD1 (5 bases). The germline V gene has CDR1 MNHEY and CDR2 SMNVEV (reference sequence). V gave up 4 bases and J gave up 0 bases, with 12 bases separating them. The length of the CDR3 is 15 residues. CDR3 bases: TGTGCCAGCAGTTCCCCCCCGGGGGTGAACACTGAAGCTTTCTTT. It specifies CASSSPPGVNTEAFF.

DNA of the CDR3: TGTGCCACCAGCAGAGATCGTTGGGACATAAGCGGACAAGCTTTCTTT. Its translation: CATSRDRWDISGQAFF. This rearrangement joins TRBV15 to TRBJ1-1, with D possibly matching TRBD1 (6 bases). The CDR3 consists of 16 residues. Germline lookup yields CDR1 LNHNV and CDR2 YYDKDF (reference sequence). With 0 bases removed from V and 9 bases from J, the gap between germline ends came to 20 bases.

This sequence joins TRBV28 and TRBJ1-3; D not resolved. The germline CDR1 and CDR2 sequences are MDHEN and SYDVKM. With 8 bases removed from V and 0 bases from J, the gap between germline ends came to 11 bases. The CDR3 totals 14 residues. DNA for the CDR3: TGTGCCAGCGTAGAACAACGCTCTGGAAACACCATATATTTT. It encodes CASVEQRSGNTIYF.

V gene TRBV19 combines with J gene TRBJ2-1; 8 bases match TRBD1. The CDR3 runs to 14 residues. With V trimmed by 3 bases and J by 7 bases, 5 bases remained unmatched. The germline gives CDR1 LNHDA, CDR2 SQIVND (reference sequence). For the CDR3, the DNA is TGTGCCAGTAGTATGGACAGGGCGAGGAATGAGCAGTTCTTC. Protein product: CASSMDRARNEQFF.

This rearrangement joins TRBV4-2 to TRBJ1-2; D is unresolved. V lost 0 bases and J 3 bases, leaving 11 bases between the germline ends. CDR1 is LGHNA and CDR2 is YNFKEQ in the germline V gene. The CDR3 has 15 residues. This CDR3 reads CASSQDLGTYYGYTF. The CDR3 nucleotides are TGTGCCAGCAGCCAAGATTTGGGCACGTACTATGGCTACACCTTC.

The chain uses TRBV11-3 and TRBJ2-5; 10 bases line up with TRBD2. The J segment lost 8 bases and the V segment lost 5 bases, leaving 8 bases of the junction unmatched. The CDR3 consists of 14 residues. The germline gives CDR1 SGHNT, CDR2 YENEEA. The DNA of the CDR3 is TGTGCCAGCAGCCCTAGCGGGGGCGCGAAAACCCAGTACTTC. Its translation is CASSPSGGAKTQYF.